Reported below is one T cell receptor beta chain. Using MiXCR, TCRdb reanalyzed the PCR reads. The sample records about 20,000 clones, more than 20% being singletons. The sample belongs to a study of metastatic and nonmetastatic thyroid tumors. Study-wide background: Repertoires of blood and of tissue (tumor or nodule) from malignant and benign thyroid patients were compared.

CDR3 length equals 15 residues. Trimming took 5 bases from V and 0 from J; bases not matched to a gene: 6. The V gene's germline CDR1 is DFQATT and CDR2 SNEGSKA (reference sequence). No patient had received any treatment before thyroid surgery. This TCR was recovered from a female donor with papillary thyroid cancer or a benign thyroid nodule (not recorded which). Some clones in this sample may be carry-over from other donors' samples. The chain uses TRBV20-1 and TRBJ2-1, with 8 nucleotides matching TRBD2. The material sequenced was tumor tissue. CDR3 DNA sequence: TGCAGTGCTTCCCGAGCGGGAGTCTCCTACAATGAGCAGTTCTTC. Amino acid sequence: CSASRAGVSYNEQFF.